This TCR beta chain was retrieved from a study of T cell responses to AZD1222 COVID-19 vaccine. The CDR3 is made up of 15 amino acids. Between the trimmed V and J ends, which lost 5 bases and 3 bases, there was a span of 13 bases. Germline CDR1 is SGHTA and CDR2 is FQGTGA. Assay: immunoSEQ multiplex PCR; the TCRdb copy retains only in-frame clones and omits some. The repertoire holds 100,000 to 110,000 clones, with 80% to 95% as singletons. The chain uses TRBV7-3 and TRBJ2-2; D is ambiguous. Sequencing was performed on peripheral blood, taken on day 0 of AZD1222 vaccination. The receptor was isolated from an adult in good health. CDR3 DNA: TGTGCCAGCAGCGCGCCGCCTAGGGACACCGGGGAGCTGTTTTTT. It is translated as CASSAPPRDTGELFF.